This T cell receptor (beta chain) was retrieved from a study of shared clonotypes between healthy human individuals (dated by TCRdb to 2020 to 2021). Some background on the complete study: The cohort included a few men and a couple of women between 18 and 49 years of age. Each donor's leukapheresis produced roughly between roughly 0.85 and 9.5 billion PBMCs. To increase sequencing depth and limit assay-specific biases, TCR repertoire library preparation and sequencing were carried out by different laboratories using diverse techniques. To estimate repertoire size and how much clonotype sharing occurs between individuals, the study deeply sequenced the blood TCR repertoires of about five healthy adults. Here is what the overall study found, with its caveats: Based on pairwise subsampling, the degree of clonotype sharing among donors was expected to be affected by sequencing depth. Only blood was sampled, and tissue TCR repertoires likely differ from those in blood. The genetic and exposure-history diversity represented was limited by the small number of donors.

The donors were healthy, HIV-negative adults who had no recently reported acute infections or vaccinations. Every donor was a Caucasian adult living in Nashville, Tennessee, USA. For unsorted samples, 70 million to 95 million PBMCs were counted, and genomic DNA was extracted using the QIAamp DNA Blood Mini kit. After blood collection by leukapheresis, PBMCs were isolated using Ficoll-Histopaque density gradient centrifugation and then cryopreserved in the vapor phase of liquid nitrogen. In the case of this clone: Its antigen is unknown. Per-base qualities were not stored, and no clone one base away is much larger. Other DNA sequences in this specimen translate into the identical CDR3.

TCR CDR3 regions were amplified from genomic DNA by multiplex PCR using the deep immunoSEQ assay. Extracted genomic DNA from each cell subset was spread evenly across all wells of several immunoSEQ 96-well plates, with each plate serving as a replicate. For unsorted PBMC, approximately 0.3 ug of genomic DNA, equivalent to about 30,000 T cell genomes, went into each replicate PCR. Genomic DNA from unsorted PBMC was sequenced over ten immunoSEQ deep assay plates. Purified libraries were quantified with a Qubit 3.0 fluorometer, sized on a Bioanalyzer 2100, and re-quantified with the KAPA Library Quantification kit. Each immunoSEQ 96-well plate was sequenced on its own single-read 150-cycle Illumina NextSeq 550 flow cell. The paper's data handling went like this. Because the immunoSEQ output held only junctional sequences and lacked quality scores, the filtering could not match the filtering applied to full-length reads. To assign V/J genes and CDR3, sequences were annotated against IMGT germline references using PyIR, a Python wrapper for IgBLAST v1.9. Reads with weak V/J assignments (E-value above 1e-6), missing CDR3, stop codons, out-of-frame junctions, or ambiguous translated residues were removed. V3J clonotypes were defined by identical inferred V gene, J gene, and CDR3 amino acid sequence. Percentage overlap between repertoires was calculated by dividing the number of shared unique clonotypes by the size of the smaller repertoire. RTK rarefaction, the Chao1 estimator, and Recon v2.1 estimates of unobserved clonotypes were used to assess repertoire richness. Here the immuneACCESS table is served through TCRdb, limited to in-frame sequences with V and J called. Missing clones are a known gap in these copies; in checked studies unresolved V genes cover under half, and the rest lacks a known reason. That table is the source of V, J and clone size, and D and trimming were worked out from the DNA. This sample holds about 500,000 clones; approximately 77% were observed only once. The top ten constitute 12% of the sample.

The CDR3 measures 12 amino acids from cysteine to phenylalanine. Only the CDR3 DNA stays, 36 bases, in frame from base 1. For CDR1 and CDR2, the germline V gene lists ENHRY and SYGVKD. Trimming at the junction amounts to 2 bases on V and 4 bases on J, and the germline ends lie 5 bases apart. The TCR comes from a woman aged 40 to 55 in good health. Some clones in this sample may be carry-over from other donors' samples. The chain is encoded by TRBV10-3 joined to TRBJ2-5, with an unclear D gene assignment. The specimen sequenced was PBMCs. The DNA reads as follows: TGTGCCATCAGTGAGCCACGAGAGACCCAGTACTTC. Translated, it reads CAISEPRETQYF.